The source of this TCR beta chain is a study of blood T cell repertoires in COVID-19. This CDR3 spans 13 amino acids. V lost 4 bases, J lost 6 bases, and 4 bases stayed unmatched. CDR1 is LGHDT and CDR2 is YNNKEL in the germline V gene (reference sequence). Generated by immunoSEQ multiplex PCR, the TCRdb table keeps only in-frame clones and is missing some. Of about 180,000 clones listed, roughly 83% are singletons. Specimen: PBMCs or T cells enriched from blood (not recorded which). The chain recombines TRBV3-1 (or the pseudogene TRBV3-2) with TRBJ1-2, with 8 bases fitting TRBD1. The sequence derives from a woman between 25 and 40 years old who had recovered from COVID-19. CDR3 sequence (DNA): TGTGCCAGCAGCCCCCGGACAGGGAATGGCTACACCTTC. Protein product: CASSPRTGNGYTF.